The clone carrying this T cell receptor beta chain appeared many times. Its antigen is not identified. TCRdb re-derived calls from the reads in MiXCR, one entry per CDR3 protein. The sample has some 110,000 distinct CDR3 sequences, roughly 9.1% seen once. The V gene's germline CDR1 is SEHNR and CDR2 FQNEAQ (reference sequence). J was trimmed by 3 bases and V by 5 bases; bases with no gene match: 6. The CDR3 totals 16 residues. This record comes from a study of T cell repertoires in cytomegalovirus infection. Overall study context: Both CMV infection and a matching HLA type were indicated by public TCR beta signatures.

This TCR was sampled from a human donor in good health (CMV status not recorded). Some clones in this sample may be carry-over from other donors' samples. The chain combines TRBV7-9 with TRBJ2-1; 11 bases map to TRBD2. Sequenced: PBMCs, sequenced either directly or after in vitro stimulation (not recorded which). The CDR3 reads CASSPLAGGRYNEQFF. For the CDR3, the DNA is TGTGCCAGCAGCCCCTTAGCGGGAGGGCGCTACAATGAGCAGTTCTTC. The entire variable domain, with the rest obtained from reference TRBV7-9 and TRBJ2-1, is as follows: DTGVSQNPRHKITKRGQNVTFRCDPISEHNRLYWYRQTLGQGPEFLTYFQNEAQLEKSRLLSDRFSAERPKGSFSTLEIQRTEQGDSAMYLCASSPLAGGRYNEQFFGPGTRLTVL.